In its sample, the clone carrying this TCR beta chain was seen a few times. V was cut by 2 bases and J by 4 bases, with 8 bases left in between. This CDR3 has 12 amino acids. CDR1 and CDR2 (germline): SQVTM, ANQGSEA. A universal primer binding site was introduced by template switching. The final cDNA contained unique molecular identifiers. TCRdb used MiXCR to reprocess the 5' RACE reads, holding one entry per CDR3 protein. The sample has about 660,000 distinct CDR3 sequences; approximately 9% are singletons. This specimen comes from a study of identical twins. The sample was also linked to a second study, of yellow fever vaccine responses in identical twins.

The chain couples TRBV29-1 to TRBJ2-5, with D maybe TRBD2 (5 bases). Sequencing was done on a sample of PBMCs. The TCR sequence derives from a woman younger than 35 in good health. The CDR3: CSVESSVETQYF. CDR3 sequence (DNA): TGCAGCGTTGAAAGTAGCGTAGAGACCCAGTACTTC.